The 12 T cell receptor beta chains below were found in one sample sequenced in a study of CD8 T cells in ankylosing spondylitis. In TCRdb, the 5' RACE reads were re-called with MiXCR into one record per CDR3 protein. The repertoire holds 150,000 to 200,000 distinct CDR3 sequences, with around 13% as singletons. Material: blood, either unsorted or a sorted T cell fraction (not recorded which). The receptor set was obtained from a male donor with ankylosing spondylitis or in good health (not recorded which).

CDR3 coding DNA: TGTGCCAGTAGTATAATTTCGAGCGGGAGTCCCTACGAGCAGTACTTC. Residues: CASSIISSGSPYEQYF. V usage is TRBV19 and J usage is TRBJ2-7; 8 positions match TRBD2. Germline trimming cut 2 bases from V and 2 bases from J; bases unmatched to any gene: 8. Germline V gene lookup returns CDR1 LNHDA and CDR2 SQIVND (reference sequence). The length of the CDR3 is 16 residues.

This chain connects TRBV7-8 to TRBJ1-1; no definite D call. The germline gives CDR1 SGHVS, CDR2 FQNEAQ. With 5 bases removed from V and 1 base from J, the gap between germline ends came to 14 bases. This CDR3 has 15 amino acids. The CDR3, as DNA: TGTGCCAGCAGCCGCGAGCTCGGGTCGAACACTGAAGCTTTCTTT. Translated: CASSRELGSNTEAFF.

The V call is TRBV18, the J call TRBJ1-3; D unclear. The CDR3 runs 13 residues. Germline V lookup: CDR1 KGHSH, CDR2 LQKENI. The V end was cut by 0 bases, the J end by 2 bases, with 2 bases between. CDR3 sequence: CASSPPPGNTIYF. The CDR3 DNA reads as TGTGCCAGCTCACCACCACCTGGAAACACCATATATTTT. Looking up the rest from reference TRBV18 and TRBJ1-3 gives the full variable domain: NAGVMQNPRHLVRRRGQEARLRCSPMKGHSHVYWYRQLPEEGLKFMVYLQKENIIDESGMPKERFSAEFPKEGPSILRIQQVVRGDSAAYFCASSPPPGNTIYFGEGSWLTVV.

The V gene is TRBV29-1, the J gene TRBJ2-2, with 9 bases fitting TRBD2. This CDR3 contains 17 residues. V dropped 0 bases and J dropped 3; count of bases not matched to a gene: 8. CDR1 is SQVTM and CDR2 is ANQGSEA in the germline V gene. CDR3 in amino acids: CSVEDWRAGGHTGELFF. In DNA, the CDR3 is TGCAGCGTTGAAGATTGGAGAGCGGGAGGCCACACCGGGGAGCTGTTTTTT.

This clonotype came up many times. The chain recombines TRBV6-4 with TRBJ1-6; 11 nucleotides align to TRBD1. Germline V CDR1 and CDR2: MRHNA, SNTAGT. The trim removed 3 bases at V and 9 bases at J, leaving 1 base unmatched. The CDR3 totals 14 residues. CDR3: CASSEGQGASPLHF. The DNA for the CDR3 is TGTGCCAGCAGTGAAGGACAGGGGGCTTCACCCCTCCACTTT.

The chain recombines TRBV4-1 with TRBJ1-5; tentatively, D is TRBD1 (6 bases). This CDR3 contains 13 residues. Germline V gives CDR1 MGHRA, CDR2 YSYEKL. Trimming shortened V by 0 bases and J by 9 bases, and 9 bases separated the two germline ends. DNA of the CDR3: TGCGCCAGCAGCCAAGATCGAGGGGGGCCCCAGCATTTT. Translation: CASSQDRGGPQHF.

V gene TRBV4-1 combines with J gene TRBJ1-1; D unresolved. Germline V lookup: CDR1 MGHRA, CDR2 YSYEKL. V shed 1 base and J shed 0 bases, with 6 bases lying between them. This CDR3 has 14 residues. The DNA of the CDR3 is TGCGCCAGCAGCCAAGGGGTAATGAACACTGAAGCTTTCTTT. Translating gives CASSQGVMNTEAFF.

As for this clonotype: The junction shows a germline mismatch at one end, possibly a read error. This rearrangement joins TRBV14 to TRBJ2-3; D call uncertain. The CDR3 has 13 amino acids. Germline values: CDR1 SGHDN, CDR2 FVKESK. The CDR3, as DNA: TGTGCCAGCAGCCAAGCCCCGACCGCTCCGTTGGATTTT. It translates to CASSQAPTAPLDF.

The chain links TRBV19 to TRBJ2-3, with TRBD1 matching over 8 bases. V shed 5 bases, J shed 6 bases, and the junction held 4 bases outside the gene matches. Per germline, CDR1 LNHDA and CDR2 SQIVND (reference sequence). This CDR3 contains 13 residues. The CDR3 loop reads CASSWDRSDTQYF. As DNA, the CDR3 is TGTGCCAGTAGTTGGGACAGGTCCGATACGCAGTATTTT.

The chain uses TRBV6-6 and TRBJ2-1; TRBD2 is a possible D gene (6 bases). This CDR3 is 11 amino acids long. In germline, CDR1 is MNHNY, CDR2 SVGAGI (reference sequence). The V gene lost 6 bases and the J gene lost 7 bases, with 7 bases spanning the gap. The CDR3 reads CASRRGNEQFF. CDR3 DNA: TGTGCCAGCAGGCGGGGAAATGAGCAGTTCTTC.

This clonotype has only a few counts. The CDR3 here is CSARPDTYSGLRDEQFF. CDR3 nucleotides: TGCAGTGCTAGACCGGACACTTACTCGGGGCTTAGGGATGAGCAGTTCTTC. V is TRBV20-1 and J is TRBJ2-1; D tentatively reads TRBD1 or TRBD2 (5 bases each). Germline V gene sequence: CDR1 DFQATT, CDR2 SNEGSKA (reference sequence). The V gene lost 2 bases and the J gene lost 8 bases, with 25 bases spanning the gap. The CDR3 totals 17 residues.

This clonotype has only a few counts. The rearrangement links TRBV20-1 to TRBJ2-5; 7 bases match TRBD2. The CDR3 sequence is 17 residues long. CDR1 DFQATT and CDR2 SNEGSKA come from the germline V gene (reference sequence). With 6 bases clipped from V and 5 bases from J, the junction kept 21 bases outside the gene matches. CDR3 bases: TGCAGTGCCGTTCTCTTCCCTCTAGCAGAGGGAGGGGAGACCCAGTACTTC. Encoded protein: CSAVLFPLAEGGETQYF.